Described below is a single T cell receptor beta chain sequence and its context. Its cognate antigen is unknown. The data were taken from a study of cytomegalovirus exposure and HLA in healthy donors. Study findings and constraints: It was assumed in the presence/absence analyses that sequencing depth was roughly uniform across donors.

The CDR3 runs to 12 residues. V was clipped by 4 bases and J by 4 bases, with 7 bases between them. CDR1 is MNHEY, CDR2 SMNVEV, per germline (reference sequence). The PCR used 60 Vbeta and 13 Jbeta primers. Libraries were prepared by immunoSEQ multiplex PCR; TCRdb keeps only in-frame clonotypes and omits some of them. The table has approximately 73,000 clones, under 70% seen once. Sequences were obtained from PBMCs. The receptor was isolated from a young man in good health and CMV-seropositive. This chain joins TRBV27 and TRBJ1-2; D not resolved. Written as DNA, the CDR3 is TGTGCCAGCAGTTCTGCCGGCTATGGCTACACCTTC. The encoded protein is CASSSAGYGYTF.